The 3 T cell receptor beta chains presented below share a single source sample, sequenced in a study of beta chain features in type 1 diabetes. Expressed TCRB transcripts were sequenced because the isolated RNA had all been reverse transcribed beforehand. Some clones are missing from TCRdb's copy, which holds only in-frame ones; the method was immunoSEQ multiplex PCR. Seen here are under 900,000 clones, 15% to 20% observed once, and the top ten hold around 0.02%. Input material: naive CD4+ T cells from blood. These receptors all come from a woman aged 18-35 years in good health.

CDR3 nucleotides: TGTGCCAGCAGTGTGCAGGGAGTGAACACTGAAGCTTTCTTT. This encodes CASSVQGVNTEAFF. This rearrangement joins TRBV2 to TRBJ1-1, with D tentatively TRBD1 (5 bases). CDR1 and CDR2 (germline): SNHLY, FYNNEI. Trimming removed 4 bases from V and 0 bases from J, with 9 bases in between. The CDR3 is 14 amino acids. The complete variable domain, with remaining parts taken from reference TRBV2 and TRBJ1-1, reads EPEVTQTPSHQVTQMGQEVILRCVPISNHLYFYWYRQILGQKVEFLVSFYNNEISEKSEIFDDQFSVERPDGSNFTLKIRSTKLEDSAMYFCASSVQGVNTEAFFGQGTRLTVV.

Only a few counts were recorded for this clone. This chain connects TRBV7-9 to TRBJ2-1; D might be TRBD1 (6 bases). The CDR3 consists of 11 residues. Germline assignment: CDR1 SEHNR and CDR2 FQNEAQ (reference sequence). V shed 4 bases and J shed 11 bases, with 9 bases lying between them. The DNA for the CDR3 is TGTGCCAGCAGCTCCGGACAGCAGCAGTTCTTC. Translating it yields CASSSGQQQFF. Complete variable domain (other parts from reference TRBV7-9 and TRBJ2-1): DTGVSQNPRHKITKRGQNVTFRCDPISEHNRLYWYRQTLGQGPEFLTYFQNEAQLEKSRLLSDRFSAERPKGSFSTLEIQRTEQGDSAMYLCASSSGQQQFFGPGTRLTVL.

The chain couples TRBV4-1 to TRBJ1-2, with 7 bases identical to TRBD1. The ends lost 5 bases at V and 4 bases at J; junction bases unmatched: 7. Germline lookup yields CDR1 MGHRA and CDR2 YSYEKL. The CDR3 totals 14 residues. The CDR3 region has the DNA TGCGCCAGCAGCTACGACAGGGAAGTCTATGGCTACACCTTC. Its protein product is CASSYDREVYGYTF.